The 32 T cell receptor beta chains reported below all come from one sample, sequenced in a study of control samples from healthy donors and cancer patients. Some clones are missing from TCRdb's copy, which holds only in-frame ones; the method was immunoSEQ multiplex PCR. Among about 130,000 clones listed, 90% were seen once. The specimen was blood. The source is a man aged 18 to 30 in good health.

V is TRBV28 and J is TRBJ1-2; 8 bases line up with TRBD1. The CDR3 sequence is 12 residues long. The J segment lost 12 bases and the V segment lost 4 bases, leaving 7 bases of the junction unmatched. The V gene's germline CDR1 is MDHEN and CDR2 SYDVKM. The CDR3 loop reads CASSYPTGDDTF. The CDR3 DNA sequence: TGTGCCAGCAGTTACCCGACAGGGGATGACACCTTC.

J is TRBJ1-5 and V is TRBV2, with D possibly matching TRBD1 (6 bases). This CDR3 region has 16 residues. V dropped 5 bases and J dropped 0 bases, with 14 bases sitting between them. Germline V gives CDR1 SNHLY, CDR2 FYNNEI. In DNA form, the CDR3 reads TGTGCCAGCAGTTTATGGACAGCCTATAGCAATCAGCCCCAGCATTTT. It encodes CASSLWTAYSNQPQHF.

This clone was detected only once. This rearrangement joins TRBV9 to TRBJ1-2; 7 nucleotides line up with TRBD1. Unmatched junction bases numbered 5, after V lost 3 bases and J lost 0 bases. The CDR3 sequence is 15 residues long. Per the germline V gene, CDR1 is SGDLS and CDR2 is YYNGEE. This CDR3 is CASSAAGQTNYGYTF. DNA of the CDR3: TGTGCCAGCAGCGCTGCGGGACAGACTAACTATGGCTACACCTTC.

This chain joins TRBV11-3 and TRBJ2-1; D is uncertain. V lost 1 base and J 6 bases, leaving 10 bases between the germline ends. The germline V gene encodes CDR1 SGHNT and CDR2 YENEEA. The CDR3 consists of 14 residues. The CDR3 DNA reads TGTGCCAGCAGCTTAGCGGAAGGGCTCAATGAGCAGTTCTTC. Protein product: CASSLAEGLNEQFF.

The genes are TRBV12-3 or TRBV12-4 and TRBJ2-1; D not resolved. V was pared by 5 bases and J by 9 bases, with 14 bases between. This CDR3 comprises 13 residues. The CDR3: CASSTAPGGEQFF. For the CDR3, the DNA is TGTGCCAGCAGTACAGCCCCGGGCGGTGAGCAGTTCTTC.

J is TRBJ2-7 and V is TRBV10-3, with 10 bases lining up with TRBD2. The CDR3 length is 16 residues. J lost 0 bases, V lost 6 bases, and 8 bases had no gene match. CDR1 is ENHRY, CDR2 SYGVKD, per germline. Here the CDR3 reads CAIRPTSGSISYEQYF. CDR3 DNA: TGTGCCATCAGACCGACTAGCGGGTCAATCTCCTACGAGCAGTACTTC.

This sequence joins TRBV11-2 and TRBJ2-7, with D tentatively TRBD2 (5 bases). Germline CDR1 and CDR2: SGHAT and FQNNGV. This CDR3 has 13 amino acids. V dropped 5 bases and J dropped 3 bases, with 11 bases sitting between them. CDR3: CASSPGRGYEQYF. The DNA of the CDR3 is TGTGCCAGCAGCCCTGGACGGGGCTACGAGCAGTACTTC.

The chain joins TRBV5-4 to TRBJ2-1; 9 bases are shared with TRBD1. There are 16 residues in the CDR3. CDR1 SGHNT and CDR2 YYREEE come from the germline V gene (reference sequence). V lost 4 bases to trimming and J lost 4 bases; unmatched junction nucleotides: 9. For the CDR3, the DNA is TGTGCCAGCAGCGGACCGGGACAGGGAGGATACAATGAGCAGTTCTTC. This sequence encodes CASSGPGQGGYNEQFF.

The chain has TRBV19 and TRBJ2-1; no reliable D call. V lost 3 bases to trimming and J lost 0 bases, with 9 bases between them. The germline gives CDR1 LNHDA, CDR2 SQIVND (reference sequence). CDR3 size: 15 residues. CDR3 sequence reads: CASSMGRSSYNEQFF. CDR3 sequence (DNA): TGTGCCAGTAGTATGGGCCGAAGCTCCTACAATGAGCAGTTCTTC.

This chain uses TRBV28 with TRBJ1-2, with TRBD1 as a possible D gene (5 bases). Germline CDR1 reads MDHEN; CDR2 reads SYDVKM. V lost 6 bases, J lost 4 bases, and 12 bases lay in between. There are 13 residues in the CDR3. CDR3 coding DNA: TGTGCCAGCAGCTCCGGGACCCCCTATGGCTACACCTTC. Translating it yields CASSSGTPYGYTF.

V is TRBV28 and J is TRBJ1-6; tentatively, D is TRBD1 (5 bases). Trimming pared 0 bases from V and 9 bases from J, leaving 12 bases between. Germline V CDR1 and CDR2: MDHEN, SYDVKM. CDR3 length equals 15 residues. The CDR3 reads CASSLWGRVGSPLHF. The DNA of the CDR3 is TGTGCCAGCAGTTTATGGGGACGGGTCGGTTCACCCCTCCACTTT. Filled out from reference TRBV28 and TRBJ1-6, the complete variable domain reads DVKVTQSSRYLVKRTGEKVFLECVQDMDHENMFWYRQDPGLGLRLIYFSYDVKMKEKGDIPEGYSVSREKKERFSLILESASTNQTSMYLCASSLWGRVGSPLHFGNGTRLTVT.

This chain uses TRBV6-4 with TRBJ2-3; TRBD2 matches at 8 bases. V lost 6 bases, J lost 1 base, and 6 bases stayed unmatched. This CDR3 has 15 amino acids. Germline CDR1 is MRHNA and CDR2 is SNTAGT. CDR3 sequence (DNA): TGTGCCAGCAGCGTCACTAGCGGCGGCACAGATACGCAGTATTTT. Translation: CASSVTSGGTDTQYF.

The rearrangement joins TRBV28 to TRBJ2-7; 14 positions match TRBD2. V lost 5 bases and J lost 0; bases outside the gene matches: 6. This CDR3 is 17 amino acids long. CDR1 is MDHEN and CDR2 is SYDVKM in the germline V gene. CDR3 protein: CASSEGLAGVLSYEQYF. CDR3 bases: TGTGCCAGCAGTGAGGGACTAGCGGGGGTCCTCTCCTACGAGCAGTACTTC.

V usage is TRBV29-1 and J usage is TRBJ2-1; 9 nucleotides agree with TRBD1. The V segment lost 7 bases and the J segment 6 bases; nucleotides outside the gene matches: 4. The V gene's germline CDR1 is SQVTM and CDR2 ANQGSEA. The CDR3 totals 12 residues. For the CDR3, the DNA is TGCAGCGGGGGACAGGGAAGCAATGAGCAGTTCTTC. This codes for CSGGQGSNEQFF.

V and J are TRBV6-5 and TRBJ2-1, with D maybe TRBD1 (6 bases). The CDR3 runs to 15 residues. V dropped 5 bases and J dropped 7 bases, with 18 bases sitting between them. Germline V gives CDR1 MNHEY, CDR2 SVGAGI. The CDR3 DNA follows: TGTGCCAGCAGTCGTCCCGCAGGTGACAGGAATGAGCAGTTCTTC. Protein sequence: CASSRPAGDRNEQFF.

The chain is built from TRBV19 and TRBJ1-5; D unclear. This CDR3 has 11 amino acids. The V and J ends lost 3 bases and 11 bases respectively, with 8 bases between them. Per the germline V gene, CDR1 is LNHDA and CDR2 is SQIVND (reference sequence). The CDR3 region has the DNA TGTGCCAGTAGTATTGGTGGGGCCCAGCATTTT. Translation: CASSIGGAQHF.

The gene calls are TRBV24-1 and TRBJ2-3, with D uncertain. Between the trimmed V and J ends, which lost 3 bases and 4 bases, there was a span of 16 bases. The CDR3 loop spans 16 amino acids. The germline V gene has CDR1 KGHDR and CDR2 SFDVKD. DNA of the CDR3: TGTGCCACCAGTGATGCCCAAGAAGGTTTAGCAGATACGCAGTATTTT. Amino acid sequence: CATSDAQEGLADTQYF.

V usage is TRBV2 and J usage is TRBJ1-1; D gene ambiguous. Germline loops: CDR1 SNHLY, CDR2 FYNNEI. This CDR3 has 13 residues. Trimming removed 2 bases at V and 4 bases at J, with 8 bases between. The CDR3 here is CASSERASTEAFF. Here the CDR3 DNA reads TGTGCCAGCAGTGAACGGGCTTCCACTGAAGCTTTCTTT.

This chain uses TRBV15 with TRBJ1-4; tentative D call: TRBD1 (5 bases). Germline CDR1 reads LNHNV; CDR2 reads YYDKDF (reference sequence). V gave up 1 base and J gave up 0 bases, with 6 bases separating them. The CDR3 is 15 amino acids. The CDR3 loop is CATSRGQSTNEKLFF. CDR3 DNA: TGTGCCACCAGCAGAGGACAGTCAACTAATGAAAAACTGTTTTTT.

The CDR3 coding sequence is TGTGCCAGCAGCGCCGGGTGGACTAGCGGGCATCAAGAGACCCAGTACTTC. As protein: CASSAGWTSGHQETQYF. The rearrangement uses TRBV9 and TRBJ2-5; 11 bases are a match to TRBD2. Germline CDR1 SGDLS, CDR2 YYNGEE. Trimming cost V 3 bases and J 2 bases; bases outside gene matches: 9. The CDR3 runs to 17 residues.

This CDR3 reads CASSGVRYSTDTQYF. The CDR3 DNA is TGTGCCAGCAGCGGAGTAAGGTACAGCACAGATACGCAGTATTTT. The rearrangement links TRBV7-2 to TRBJ2-3; D call uncertain. The CDR3 loop spans 15 amino acids. V lost 5 bases and J 0 bases, leaving 12 bases between the germline ends. Germline V gene data show CDR1 as SGHTA and CDR2 as FQGNSA. Variable domain in full (rest from reference TRBV7-2 and TRBJ2-3): GAGVSQSPSNKVTEKGKDVELRCDPISGHTALYWYRQSLGQGLEFLIYFQGNSAPDKSGLPSDRFSAERTGGSVSTLTIQRTQQEDSAVYLCASSGVRYSTDTQYFGPGTRLTVL.

Remarks on this clone: This could be a read error, since a much larger clone is one nucleotide away. The rearrangement links TRBV7-3 to TRBJ2-3, with TRBD2 matching 8 bases. V gave up 5 bases and J gave up 0 bases; unmatched junction bases: 4. This CDR3 comprises 15 residues. Germline V gene lookup returns CDR1 SGHTA and CDR2 FQGTGA. The CDR3, as DNA: TGTGCCAGCAGCATTAGCGGGACTAGCACAGATACGCAGTATTTT. It encodes CASSISGTSTDTQYF. Full variable domain (missing parts from reference TRBV7-3 and TRBJ2-3): GAGVSQTPSNKVTEKGKYVELRCDPISGHTALYWYRQSLGQGPEFLIYFQGTGAADDSGLPNDRFFAVRPEGSVSTLKIQRTERGDSAVYLCASSISGTSTDTQYFGPGTRLTVL.

The chain links TRBV30 to TRBJ2-7, with unresolved D. Germline assignment: CDR1 GTSNPN and CDR2 SVGIG (reference sequence). V was clipped by 0 bases and J by 2 bases, with 8 bases between them. This CDR3 is built from 13 residues. The CDR3 nucleotides are TGTGCCTGGAGTGTCTCTACAGCCTACGAGCAGTACTTC. It encodes CAWSVSTAYEQYF.

This clone was counted a single time. This chain connects TRBV5-4 to TRBJ2-1, with D possibly TRBD2 on 7 matching bases. Germline V CDR1 and CDR2: SGHNT, YYREEE (reference sequence). Trimming removed 1 base from V and 7 bases from J, with 12 bases in between. The CDR3 loop spans 14 amino acids. The CDR3 DNA is TGTGCCAGCAGCTTGTGGGGGGGCCAAAATGAGCAGTTCTTC. Translating gives CASSLWGGQNEQFF.

This chain joins TRBV2 and TRBJ2-7; D may be TRBD1 or TRBD2 (5 bases each). The V and J ends lost 7 bases and 3 bases respectively, with 13 bases between them. CDR3 size: 13 residues. The V gene's germline CDR1 is SNHLY and CDR2 FYNNEI. CDR3 nucleotide sequence: TGTGCCAGCACCGGGACGGAGATCTACGAGCAGTACTTC. Encoded protein: CASTGTEIYEQYF.

The chain carries TRBV7-9 and TRBJ1-1; D unclear. The length of the CDR3 is 14 residues. CDR1 is SEHNR and CDR2 is FQNEAQ in the germline V gene (reference sequence). The V and J ends lost 1 base and 4 bases respectively, with 10 bases between them. The CDR3 loop reads CASSLVGYGTEAFF. The CDR3 nucleotides read TGTGCCAGCAGCTTAGTAGGGTACGGCACTGAAGCTTTCTTT.

This chain uses TRBV9 with TRBJ1-4; D not resolved. V shed 4 bases and J shed 5 bases, with 12 bases lying between them. The CDR3 has 14 residues. Per the germline V gene, CDR1 is SGDLS and CDR2 is YYNGEE. The CDR3 reads CASSPTSVNEKLFF. The CDR3 DNA reads TGTGCCAGCAGCCCTACAAGTGTAAATGAAAAACTGTTTTTT.

The chain is built from TRBV5-4 and TRBJ2-3; weak D call: TRBD2 (5 bases). The germline CDR1 and CDR2 sequences are SGHNT and YYREEE (reference sequence). CDR3 length: 13 residues. Trimming took off 10 bases at V and 2 bases at J, with 14 bases between the two ends. CDR3: CAGGWVTTDTQYF. CDR3 DNA sequence: TGTGCCGGAGGTTGGGTAACCACAGATACGCAGTATTTT. Combining the CDR3 with reference TRBV5-4 and TRBJ2-3 gives the whole variable domain ETGVTQSPTHLIKTRGQQVTLRCSSQSGHNTVSWYQQALGQGPQFIFQYYREEENGRGNFPPRFSGLQFPNYSSELNVNALELDDSALYLCAGGWVTTDTQYFGPGTRLTVL.

The chain has TRBV10-1 and TRBJ2-1; 9 bases are a match to TRBD2. Per the germline V gene, CDR1 is WNHNN and CDR2 is SYGVQD (reference sequence). J was trimmed by 7 bases and V by 3 bases; bases with no gene match: 7. The CDR3 length is 15 residues. Here the CDR3 DNA reads TGCGCCAGCAGTGACGGGGCGGGGGGGCAGAATGAGCAGTTCTTC. Translated: CASSDGAGGQNEQFF.

V is TRBV3-1 (or the pseudogene TRBV3-2) and J is TRBJ1-2, with 11 positions matching TRBD1. V trimming: 3 bases; J trimming: 4 bases; junction bases outside the gene matches: 4. CDR1 and CDR2 from the germline V gene are LGHDT and YNNKEL (reference sequence). This CDR3 region has 15 residues. The chain's CDR3 is CASSQDRGQGYGYTF. The CDR3 coding sequence is TGTGCCAGCAGCCAGGACAGGGGGCAGGGCTATGGCTACACCTTC.

The chain uses TRBV7-5 and TRBJ1-3. TRBV7-5 is shown as a pseudogene. There are 16 residues in the CDR3. CDR3 residues: CVRSRTGCILGNTIYF. CDR3 bases: TGTGTCAGAAGTCGTACGGGGTGTATACTGGGAAACACCATATATTTT.

The chain recombines TRBV27 with TRBJ2-3; 12 nucleotides agree with TRBD2. The germline gives CDR1 MNHEY, CDR2 SMNVEV (reference sequence). V gave up 6 bases and J gave up 6 bases; unmatched junction bases: 16. The length of the CDR3 is 18 residues. The CDR3 is CASRPLAGGTPSWDTQYF. In DNA, the CDR3 is TGTGCCAGCAGACCACTAGCGGGGGGCACCCCTTCTTGGGATACGCAGTATTTT.